This TCR beta chain is drawn from a study of T cell changes during pregnancy in multiple sclerosis. Libraries were prepared by immunoSEQ multiplex PCR; TCRdb keeps only in-frame clonotypes and omits some of them. The repertoire includes some 37,000 clones, around nine tenths of them detected once, and around 10% sits in the top ten. V lost 3 bases, J lost 2 bases, and 4 bases stayed unmatched. The length of the CDR3 is 14 residues. Germline CDR1 and CDR2: MNHEY and SMNVEV (reference sequence). The genes are TRBV27 and TRBJ2-7; 7 bases map to TRBD1. This specimen consisted of CD8+ T cells from peripheral blood mononuclear cells, obtained in the third trimester of pregnancy. The TCR sequence derives from a female donor with multiple sclerosis, enrolled in a pregnancy study. In DNA, the CDR3 is TGTGCCAGCAGTTTGGCGACAGGGCCCTACGAGCAGTACTTC. Protein sequence: CASSLATGPYEQYF.